A selection of T cell receptor beta chains follows, all from one sample in a study of T-cell memory formation after mild COVID-19. MiXCR was run by TCRdb on the 5' RACE reads, yielding one entry per CDR3 protein. Of about 300,000 distinct CDR3 sequences in the sample, approximately 19% are singletons; the top ten hold over 20%. The specimen was PBMCs or a T cell subset sorted from them (not recorded which). Every receptor here comes from a man between 18 and 29 years old who had mild COVID-19 (a few samples of this study predate the infection). Cell type and time point are not known. The conserved cysteine and the conserved F or W are not part of the CDR3 here. Fields, in order: V gene, J gene, CDR3 protein.

TRBV5-5	TRBJ1-6	ASRAPGGGDSPLH
TRBV20-1	TRBJ2-5	SAPQFGTVGETQY
TRBV6-5	TRBJ2-7	ASSYGQGVSYEQY
TRBV13	TRBJ2-7	ASRFSGGAYEQY
TRBV4-3	TRBJ1-2	ASSRGNNYGYT
TRBV4-1	TRBJ2-3	ASSHFGLAGVTTDTQY
TRBV9	TRBJ1-6	ASSVALVSTLH
TRBV5-5	TRBJ2-2	ASSLDRSTGELF
TRBV4-3	TRBJ2-1	ASSHDPWNEQF
TRBV27	TRBJ1-1	ASSPQGVNTEAF
TRBV7-2	TRBJ2-1	ASSLFNNEQF
TRBV11-2	TRBJ2-1	ASSSGTSSYNEQF
TRBV7-2	TRBJ2-3	ASSPRDRTDTQY
TRBV7-6	TRBJ2-5	ASSLALRVGKETQY
TRBV6-5	TRBJ2-5	ASSYGLVETQY
TRBV28	TRBJ1-4	ASTQGGNEKLF
TRBV6-4	TRBJ2-2	ASRDRDTGELF
TRBV6-2/TRBV6-3	TRBJ1-5	ASSIDGLGQPQH
TRBV18	TRBJ2-3	ASSAGAETQY
TRBV7-2	TRBJ1-1	ASSSYRGSTEAF
TRBV5-1	TRBJ2-3	ASSFATDTQY
TRBV6-6	TRBJ2-1	ASSYSPTGGYNEQF
TRBV29-1	TRBJ2-7	SVEDIRGSINEQY